This TCR beta chain stems from a study of tumor and adjacent non-tumor tissue in lung cancer. In the case of this clonotype: Because it lacks the conserved phenylalanine or tryptophan at the end, this CDR3 is likely a read error.

The CDR3 is 15 residues long. Germline lookup yields CDR1 MNHEY and CDR2 SVGEGT. No cell sorting was done before RNA was extracted from the tissue. Distant lung tissue was collected more than 3 cm away from the tumor edge. Three rounds of nested PCR, following a modified ARM-PCR protocol, produced the TCRbeta library. MiXCR, applied by TCRdb to the multiplex PCR reads, yields one record per CDR3 protein. The table records about 80,000 distinct CDR3 sequences, 80% to 90% of them present only once. Material: distant non-tumor lung tissue. This sequence was found in a man aged 55 to 70 with non-small cell lung cancer. The J gene is TRBJ2-5, the V gene TRBV6-2 or TRBV6-3, with D tentatively TRBD2 (6 bases). Here the CDR3 reads CASSYPKLGGETQYY. CDR3 sequence (DNA): TGTGCCAGTAGTTACCCAAAACTAGGAGGGGAGACCCAGTACTAC.